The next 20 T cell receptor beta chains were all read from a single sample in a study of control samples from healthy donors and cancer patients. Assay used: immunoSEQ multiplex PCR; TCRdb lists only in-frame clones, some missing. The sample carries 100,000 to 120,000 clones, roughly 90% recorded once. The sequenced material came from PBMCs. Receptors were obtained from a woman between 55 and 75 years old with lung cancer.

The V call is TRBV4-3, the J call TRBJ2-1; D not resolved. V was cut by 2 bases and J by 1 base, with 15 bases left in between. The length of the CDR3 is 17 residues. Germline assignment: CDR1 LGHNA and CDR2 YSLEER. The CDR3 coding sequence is TGCGCCAGCAGCCAATTCCTTACTGGCCTTTCCTACAATGAGCAGTTCTTC. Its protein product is CASSQFLTGLSYNEQFF.

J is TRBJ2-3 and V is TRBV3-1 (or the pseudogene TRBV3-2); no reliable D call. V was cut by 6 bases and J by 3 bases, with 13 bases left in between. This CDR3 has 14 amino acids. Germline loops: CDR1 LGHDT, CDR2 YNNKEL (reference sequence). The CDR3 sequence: CASRQTWGTDTQYF. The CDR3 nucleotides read TGTGCCAGCAGACAAACTTGGGGAACAGATACGCAGTATTTT.

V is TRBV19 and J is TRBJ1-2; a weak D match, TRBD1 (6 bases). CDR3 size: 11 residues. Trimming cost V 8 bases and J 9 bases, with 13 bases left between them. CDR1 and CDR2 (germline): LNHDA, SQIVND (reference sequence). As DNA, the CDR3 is TGTGCCAGTGGGACACTCGGTAGCTACACCTTC. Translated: CASGTLGSYTF.

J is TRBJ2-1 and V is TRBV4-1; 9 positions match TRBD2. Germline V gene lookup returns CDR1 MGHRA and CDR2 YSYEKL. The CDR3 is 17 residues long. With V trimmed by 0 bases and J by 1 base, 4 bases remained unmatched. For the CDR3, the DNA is TGCGCCAGCAGCCAAGAGCGGCTAGCGGGATCCTACAATGAGCAGTTCTTC. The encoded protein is CASSQERLAGSYNEQFF.

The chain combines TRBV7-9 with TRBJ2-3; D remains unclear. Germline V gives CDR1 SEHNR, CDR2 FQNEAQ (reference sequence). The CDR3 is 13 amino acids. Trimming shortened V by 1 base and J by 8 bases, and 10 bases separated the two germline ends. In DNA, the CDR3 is TGTGCCAGCAGCTTAGGCCCCGAGACTACGCAGTATTTT. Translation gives CASSLGPETTQYF.

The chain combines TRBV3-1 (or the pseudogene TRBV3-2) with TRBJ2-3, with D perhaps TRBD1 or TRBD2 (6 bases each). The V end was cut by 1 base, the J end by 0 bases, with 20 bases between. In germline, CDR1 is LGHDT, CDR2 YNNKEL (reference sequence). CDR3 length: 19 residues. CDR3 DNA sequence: TGTGCCAGCAGCCAAGTGGTTGGGGGGACAAGGGGGAGCACAGATACGCAGTATTTT. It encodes CASSQVVGGTRGSTDTQYF.

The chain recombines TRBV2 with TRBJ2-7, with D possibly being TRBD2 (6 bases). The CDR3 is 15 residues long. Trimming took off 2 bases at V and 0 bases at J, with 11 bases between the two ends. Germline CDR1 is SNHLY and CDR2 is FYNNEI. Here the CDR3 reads CASSETPGASYEQYF. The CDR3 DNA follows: TGTGCCAGCAGTGAAACGCCGGGAGCCTCCTACGAGCAGTACTTC.

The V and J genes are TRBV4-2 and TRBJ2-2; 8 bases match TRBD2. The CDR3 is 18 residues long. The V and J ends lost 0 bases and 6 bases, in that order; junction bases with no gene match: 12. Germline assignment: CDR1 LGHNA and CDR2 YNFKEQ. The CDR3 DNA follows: TGTGCCAGCAGCCAAGATTCGCTGGGGCTGCGGGGGGCCGGGGAGCTGTTTTTT. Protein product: CASSQDSLGLRGAGELFF.

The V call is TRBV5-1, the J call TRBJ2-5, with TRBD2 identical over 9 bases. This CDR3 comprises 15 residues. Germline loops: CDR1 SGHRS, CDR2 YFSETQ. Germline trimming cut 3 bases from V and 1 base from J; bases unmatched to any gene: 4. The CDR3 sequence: CASSCGGGGQETQYF. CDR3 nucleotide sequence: TGCGCCAGCAGCTGCGGCGGGGGGGGCCAAGAGACCCAGTACTTC.

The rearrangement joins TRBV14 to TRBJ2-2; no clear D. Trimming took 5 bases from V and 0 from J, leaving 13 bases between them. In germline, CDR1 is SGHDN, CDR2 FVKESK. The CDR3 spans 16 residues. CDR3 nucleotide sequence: TGTGCCAGCAGCTACCATAGCCCAGCGAACACCGGGGAGCTGTTTTTT. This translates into CASSYHSPANTGELFF.

CDR3 loop: CASSQGLLSQPQHF. In DNA, the CDR3 is TGTGCCAGCAGCCAAGGGCTTCTATCTCAGCCCCAGCATTTT. The chain combines TRBV3-1 (or the pseudogene TRBV3-2) with TRBJ1-5; D remains ambiguous. The CDR3 length is 14 residues. CDR1 is LGHDT and CDR2 is YNNKEL in the germline V gene (reference sequence). The V and J ends lost 1 base and 6 bases respectively, with 10 bases between them.

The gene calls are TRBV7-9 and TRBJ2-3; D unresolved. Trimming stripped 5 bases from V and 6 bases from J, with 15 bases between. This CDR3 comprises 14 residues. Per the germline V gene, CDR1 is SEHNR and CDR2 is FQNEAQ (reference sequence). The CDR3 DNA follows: TGTGCCAGCAGCGAGAGTCTCGGGTCCGATACGCAGTATTTT. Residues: CASSESLGSDTQYF.

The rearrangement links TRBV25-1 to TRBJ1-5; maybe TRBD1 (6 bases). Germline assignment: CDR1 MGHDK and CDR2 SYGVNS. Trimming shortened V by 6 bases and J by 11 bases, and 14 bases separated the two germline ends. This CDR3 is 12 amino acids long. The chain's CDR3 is CASSKGGGAQHF. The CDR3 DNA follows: TGTGCCAGCAGCAAGGGGGGAGGGGCCCAGCATTTT.

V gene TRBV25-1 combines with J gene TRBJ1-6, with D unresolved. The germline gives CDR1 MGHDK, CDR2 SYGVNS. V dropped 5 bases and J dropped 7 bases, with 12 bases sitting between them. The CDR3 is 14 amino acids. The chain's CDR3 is CASSPKANNSPLHF. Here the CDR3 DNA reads TGTGCCAGCAGTCCAAAGGCTAACAATTCACCCCTCCACTTT.

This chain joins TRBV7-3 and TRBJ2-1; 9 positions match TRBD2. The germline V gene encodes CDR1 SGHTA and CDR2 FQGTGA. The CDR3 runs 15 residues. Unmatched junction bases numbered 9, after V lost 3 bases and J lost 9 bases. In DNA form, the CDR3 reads TGTGCCAGCAGCTTGAAAGGCGGGAGGGCCGTTGAGCAGTTCTTC. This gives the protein CASSLKGGRAVEQFF.

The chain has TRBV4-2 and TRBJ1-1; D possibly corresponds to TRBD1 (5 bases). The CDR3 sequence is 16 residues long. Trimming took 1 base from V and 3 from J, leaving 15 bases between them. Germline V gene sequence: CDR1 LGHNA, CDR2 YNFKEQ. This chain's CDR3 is CASSQGSHRDHTEAFF. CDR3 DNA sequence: TGTGCCAGCAGCCAAGGATCGCACCGGGACCACACTGAAGCTTTCTTT.

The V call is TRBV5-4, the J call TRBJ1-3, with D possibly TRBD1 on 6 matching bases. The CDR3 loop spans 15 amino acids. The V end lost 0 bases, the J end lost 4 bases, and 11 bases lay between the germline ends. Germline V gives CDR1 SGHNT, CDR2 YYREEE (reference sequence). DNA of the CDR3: TGTGCCAGCAGCTTGGACAGGGCAGCGGGAAACACCATATATTTT. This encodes CASSLDRAAGNTIYF. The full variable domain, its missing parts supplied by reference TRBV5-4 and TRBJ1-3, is ETGVTQSPTHLIKTRGQQVTLRCSSQSGHNTVSWYQQALGQGPQFIFQYYREEENGRGNFPPRFSGLQFPNYSSELNVNALELDDSALYLCASSLDRAAGNTIYFGEGSWLTVV.

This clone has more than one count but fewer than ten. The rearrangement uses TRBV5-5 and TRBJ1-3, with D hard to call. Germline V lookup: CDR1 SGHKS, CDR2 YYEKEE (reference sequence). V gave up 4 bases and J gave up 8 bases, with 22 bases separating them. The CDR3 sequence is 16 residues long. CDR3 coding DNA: TGTGCCAGCAGCCCCGAAGGTGGAGGGCTCGGGGACACCATATATTTT. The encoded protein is CASSPEGGGLGDTIYF. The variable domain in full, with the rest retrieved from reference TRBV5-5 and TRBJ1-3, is DAGVTQSPTHLIKTRGQQVTLRCSPISGHKSVSWYQQVLGQGPQFIFQYYEKEERGRGNFPDRFSARQFPNYSSELNVNALLLGDSALYLCASSPEGGGLGDTIYFGEGSWLTVV.

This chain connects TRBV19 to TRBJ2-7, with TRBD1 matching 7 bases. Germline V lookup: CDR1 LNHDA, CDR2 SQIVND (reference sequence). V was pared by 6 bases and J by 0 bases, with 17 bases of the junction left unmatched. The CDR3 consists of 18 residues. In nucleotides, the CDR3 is TGTGCCAGTAGCGCACGACAGGGTCTCGCTACTACCTCCTACGAGCAGTACTTC. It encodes CASSARQGLATTSYEQYF.

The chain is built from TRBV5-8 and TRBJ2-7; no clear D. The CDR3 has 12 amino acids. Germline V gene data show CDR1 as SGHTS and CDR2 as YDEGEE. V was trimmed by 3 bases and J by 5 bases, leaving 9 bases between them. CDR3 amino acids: CASSSGRHEQYF. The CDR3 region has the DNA TGTGCCAGCAGCTCGGGCCGCCACGAGCAGTACTTC.